A single sample gave rise to the 30 T cell receptor beta chains below, sequenced in a study of T cell repertoires in cytomegalovirus infection. Antigen specificity for these receptors is unknown. Using its own MiXCR run on the reads, TCRdb lists one record per CDR3 protein. The data show roughly 860,000 distinct CDR3 sequences, approximately 32% seen once. The material sequenced was cultured CD8+ T cells from PBMCs, taken from culture after CMV antigen stimulation. The receptors were sampled from a human donor in good health (CMV status not recorded). Some clones in this sample may be carry-over from other donors' samples.

The sample holds many counts of this clonotype. This chain uses TRBV7-2 with TRBJ1-2; tentatively, D is TRBD1 (5 bases). With 5 bases removed from V and 8 bases from J, the gap between germline ends came to 18 bases. The CDR3 is 14 residues long. In germline, CDR1 is SGHTA, CDR2 FQGNSA. The CDR3 nucleotides read TGTGCCAGCAGCGACCCCCAGGGAATTTTGGGCTACACCTTC. Its protein product is CASSDPQGILGYTF.

This clonotype was seen more than once but under ten times. The rearrangement joins TRBV27 to TRBJ2-7; a possible D gene is TRBD1 (5 bases). The germline gives CDR1 MNHEY, CDR2 SMNVEV (reference sequence). CDR3 length equals 15 residues. With 2 bases removed from V and 4 bases from J, the gap between germline ends came to 15 bases. The CDR3 sequence: CASSLSATEFYEQYV. The DNA of the CDR3 is TGTGCCAGCAGTTTAAGTGCGACAGAATTTTACGAGCAGTACGTC.

This clonotype occurred many times. Its ends do not fully match the called genes, so a read error is possible. The J gene is TRBJ1-2, the V gene TRBV28, with 7 bases matching TRBD1. This CDR3 is built from 14 residues. Germline CDR1 reads MDHEN; CDR2 reads SYDVKM. CDR3: CTTSIGTANYGYTF. The CDR3 DNA follows: TGCACTACTTCAATCGGGACAGCTAACTATGGCTACACCTTC.

This sequence joins TRBV28 and TRBJ2-7; no clear D. This CDR3 contains 13 residues. Trimming removed 6 bases from V and 5 bases from J, with 14 bases in between. In germline, CDR1 is MDHEN, CDR2 SYDVKM. The CDR3 sequence is CASSYGPNNEQYV. The DNA of the CDR3 is TGTGCCAGCAGCTACGGGCCGAATAACGAGCAGTACGTC.

This sequence joins TRBV10-3 and TRBJ1-6; tentative D call: TRBD1 (5 bases). V was clipped by 3 bases and J by 0 bases, with 15 bases between them. In germline, CDR1 is ENHRY, CDR2 SYGVKD. The CDR3 covers 18 residues. In DNA, the CDR3 is TGTGCCATCAGTGAAATGGGGGAGGCTAGCTCCTATAATTCACCCCTCCACTTT. Translation: CAISEMGEASSYNSPLHF.

This clonotype was observed a handful of times. Its ends do not fully match the called genes, so a read error is possible. The V gene is TRBV7-6, the J gene TRBJ2-6; D not certain. CDR1 is SGHVS, CDR2 FNYEAQ, per germline. CDR3 length: 13 residues. The CDR3: CASSPYGANVLTF. Here the CDR3 DNA reads TGTGCTAGCAGCCCGTACGGGGCCAACGTCCTGACTTTC.

J is TRBJ1-2 and V is TRBV7-6; 8 bases are shared with TRBD1. This CDR3 has 14 amino acids. V was pared by 5 bases and J by 8 bases, with 10 bases of the junction left unmatched. CDR1 and CDR2 (germline): SGHVS, FNYEAQ. The CDR3 reads CASSTSGQGRGYTF. For the CDR3, the DNA is TGTGCCAGCAGCACCTCTGGACAGGGCCGCGGCTACACCTTC. Based on the CDR3 plus reference TRBV7-6 and TRBJ1-2, the full variable domain is GAGVSQSPRYKVTKRGQDVALRCDPISGHVSLYWYRQALGQGPEFLTYFNYEAQQDKSGLPNDRFSAERPEGSISTLTIQRTEQRDSAMYRCASSTSGQGRGYTFGSGTRLTVV.

The rearrangement joins TRBV6-5 to TRBJ1-4, with D perhaps matching TRBD1 (5 bases). This CDR3 is built from 16 residues. Between the trimmed V and J ends, which lost 0 bases and 8 bases, there was a span of 16 bases. In germline, CDR1 is MNHEY, CDR2 SVGAGI. The CDR3 spells CASSYSMGEKGEKLFF. The CDR3 nucleotides are TGTGCCAGCAGTTACTCGATGGGGGAGAAAGGAGAAAAACTGTTTTTT.

CDR3 DNA: TGCGCCAGCAGCCAAGCAGGGTCAATAGCCTACGAGCAGTACTTC. It codes for CASSQAGSIAYEQYF. The rearrangement joins TRBV4-1 to TRBJ2-7; tentatively, D is TRBD1 (5 bases). CDR1 and CDR2 (germline): MGHRA, YSYEKL. V lost 1 base to trimming and J lost 2 bases, with 12 bases between them. The CDR3 is made up of 15 amino acids.

The chain recombines TRBV6-1 with TRBJ1-4; possibly TRBD1 for D (5 bases). Trimming shortened V by 6 bases and J by 8 bases, and 13 bases separated the two germline ends. The V gene's germline CDR1 is MNHNS and CDR2 SASEGT. CDR3 size: 13 residues. The DNA of the CDR3 is TGTGCCAGCAGCCTTTTGGAGGGGGAAAAACTGTTTTTT. It specifies CASSLLEGEKLFF.

The rearrangement uses TRBV7-9 and TRBJ2-5; 9 bases align to TRBD1. CDR3 length: 14 amino acids. Losses at the gene ends were 5 bases for V and 2 bases for J; bases not matched to a gene: 3. Germline V gene sequence: CDR1 SEHNR, CDR2 FQNEAQ (reference sequence). CDR3 loop: CASSHGTGQETQYF. The CDR3 nucleotides are TGTGCCAGCAGCCACGGGACAGGGCAAGAGACCCAGTACTTC.

This chain joins TRBV15 and TRBJ2-1; 12 bases fit TRBD2. This CDR3 contains 15 residues. Per germline, CDR1 LNHNV and CDR2 YYDKDF (reference sequence). Trimming cost V 0 bases and J 15 bases; bases outside gene matches: 9. CDR3 DNA: TGTGCCACCAGCAGAGATCTCGCTAGCGGGGGGGCGGCGTTCTTC. Its protein product is CATSRDLASGGAAFF.

The sample holds a few counts of this clonotype. The chain is built from TRBV9 and TRBJ2-1; D perhaps matches TRBD1 (6 bases). Germline CDR1 SGDLS, CDR2 YYNGEE. CDR3 length: 17 amino acids. V lost 2 bases and J lost 2, with 17 bases in between. Here the CDR3 reads CASSVNRDTVAYNEQFF. DNA of the CDR3: TGTGCCAGCAGCGTCAACCGGGACACCGTTGCCTACAATGAGCAGTTCTTC.

This clonotype has more than one count but fewer than ten. The chain joins TRBV4-2 to TRBJ1-1, with a weak D call TRBD1 (6 bases). Trimming removed 1 base at V and 1 base at J, with 7 bases between. This CDR3 has 14 residues. CDR1 and CDR2 from the germline V gene are LGHNA and YNFKEQ. CDR3 bases: TGTGCCAGCAGCCAAGCGGACAGGAACACTGAAGCTTTCTTT. Its protein is CASSQADRNTEAFF.

In this sample, this clonotype turned up a few times. The CDR3 bases are TGTGCCAGCAGCCTGAGGGACACAGAAGACCCCATGGGGGTGAATTCACCCCTCCACTTT. Encoded protein: CASSLRDTEDPMGVNSPLHF. The genes are TRBV7-6 and TRBJ1-6; D possibly corresponds to TRBD1 (6 bases). The CDR3 extends over 20 amino acids. Looked up from germline, CDR1 is SGHVS and CDR2 is FNYEAQ. V was clipped by 5 bases and J by 7 bases, with 30 bases between them. The full variable domain, its missing parts supplied by reference TRBV7-6 and TRBJ1-6, is GAGVSQSPRYKVTKRGQDVALRCDPISGHVSLYWYRQALGQGPEFLTYFNYEAQQDKSGLPNDRFSAERPEGSISTLTIQRTEQRDSAMYRCASSLRDTEDPMGVNSPLHFGNGTRLTVT.

This clonotype has just a few counts. The gene calls are TRBV15 and TRBJ2-6, with a possible D match to TRBD2 (6 bases). Trimming removed 0 bases from V and 0 bases from J, with 15 bases in between. Germline CDR1 reads LNHNV; CDR2 reads YYDKDF (reference sequence). This CDR3 comprises 19 residues. DNA of the CDR3: TGTGCCACCAGCAGAGATCTGGAGGGGCTCTTCTCTGGGGCCAACGTCCTGACTTTC. It codes for CATSRDLEGLFSGANVLTF.

This clonotype was detected only a few times. The CDR3 bases are TGTGCCAGCAGTGTCCAGGGGGCAGCCACAGATACGCAGTATTTT. The encoded protein is CASSVQGAATDTQYF. The chain recombines TRBV6-1 with TRBJ2-3, with 8 bases identical to TRBD1. V lost 4 bases and J lost 2; bases outside the gene matches: 5. This CDR3 is built from 15 residues. The germline gives CDR1 MNHNS, CDR2 SASEGT.

This clonotype showed up many times. The chain has TRBV7-6 and TRBJ2-5, with 7 positions matching TRBD1. Trimming removed 1 base from V and 5 bases from J; junction bases left unmatched: 10. Germline-derived CDR1 and CDR2 are SGHVS and FNYEAQ. This CDR3 is built from 16 residues. CDR3 amino acids: CASSLEAVGGSETQYF. DNA of the CDR3: TGTGCCAGCAGCTTAGAGGCGGTAGGGGGCTCGGAGACCCAGTACTTC.

This chain links TRBV7-9 with TRBJ1-5, with 8 bases lining up with TRBD1. The CDR3 length is 14 residues. CDR1 and CDR2 from the germline V gene are SEHNR and FQNEAQ (reference sequence). Losses at the gene ends were 4 bases for V and 4 bases for J; bases not matched to a gene: 3. The CDR3: CASSSGGWNQPQHF. CDR3 bases: TGTGCCAGCAGCTCAGGGGGCTGGAATCAGCCCCAGCATTTT. Together with reference TRBV7-9 and TRBJ1-5, the CDR3 gives the full variable domain: DTGVSQNPRHKITKRGQNVTFRCDPISEHNRLYWYRQTLGQGPEFLTYFQNEAQLEKSRLLSDRFSAERPKGSFSTLEIQRTEQGDSAMYLCASSSGGWNQPQHFGDGTRLSIL.

The V gene is TRBV7-8, the J gene TRBJ1-4, with 7 bases that match TRBD1. The germline V gene encodes CDR1 SGHVS and CDR2 FQNEAQ. This CDR3 region has 14 residues. Trimming removed 4 bases from V and 8 bases from J; junction bases left unmatched: 7. The CDR3 region is CASSYTGVREKLFF. For the CDR3, the DNA is TGTGCCAGCAGCTATACAGGGGTTCGGGAAAAACTGTTTTTT.

The chain links TRBV27 to TRBJ1-4; tentatively, D is TRBD1 (6 bases). This CDR3 spans 17 amino acids. The germline V and J ends were trimmed by 5 bases and 7 bases, with 23 bases remaining between them. The germline CDR1 and CDR2 sequences are MNHEY and SMNVEV (reference sequence). For the CDR3, the DNA is TGTGCCAGCAGTGCCGCCATAGGGGGGGGTGGAGGTGAAAAACTGTTTTTT. Translation: CASSAAIGGGGGEKLFF.

This clonotype was counted a few times. V gene TRBV7-8 combines with J gene TRBJ2-1; TRBD1 matches at 9 bases. V lost 5 bases to trimming and J lost 8 bases; unmatched junction nucleotides: 7. Germline V gives CDR1 SGHVS, CDR2 FQNEAQ. CDR3 length: 14 amino acids. DNA for the CDR3: TGTGCCAGCAGCCGGGGACAGGGAATCGATGAGCAGTTCTTC. This encodes CASSRGQGIDEQFF.

This clonotype was counted a few times. CDR3 loop: CAISDPVGTEAFF. The CDR3 nucleotides are TGTGCCATCAGTGATCCAGTAGGCACTGAAGCTTTCTTT. The chain carries TRBV10-3 and TRBJ1-1; D remains ambiguous. The germline V gene encodes CDR1 ENHRY and CDR2 SYGVKD. CDR3 length: 13 amino acids. V was shortened by 3 bases and J by 4 bases, with 9 bases between the two germline ends.

This clonotype was counted many times. The chain links TRBV7-2 to TRBJ2-5, with 7 bases lining up with TRBD1. The V gene end was trimmed by 2 bases and the J gene end by 2 bases; junction bases not matched to a gene: 5. The CDR3 has 15 amino acids. From germline, CDR1 is SGHTA and CDR2 FQGNSA. Written as DNA, the CDR3 is TGTGCCAGCAGCTTACCCCAGGGGGAACAAGAGACCCAGTACTTC. The encoded protein is CASSLPQGEQETQYF.

This clonotype was counted only a few times. This chain links TRBV7-8 with TRBJ1-6; D unclear. Trimming took 1 base from V and 9 from J, leaving 19 bases between them. The germline V gene encodes CDR1 SGHVS and CDR2 FQNEAQ. There are 17 residues in the CDR3. CDR3 sequence: CASSLGGRVAVSSPLHF. For the CDR3, the DNA is TGTGCCAGCAGCTTAGGAGGGAGGGTGGCAGTAAGTTCACCCCTCCACTTT.

This clonotype was detected a few times. The chain employs TRBV7-9 and TRBJ2-1; a weak D match, TRBD2 (5 bases). CDR1 is SEHNR and CDR2 is FQNEAQ in the germline V gene (reference sequence). There are 13 residues in the CDR3. The V and J ends lost 1 base and 9 bases respectively, with 10 bases between them. The chain's CDR3 is CASSLGGPTEQFF. The CDR3, as DNA: TGTGCCAGCAGCTTAGGAGGGCCGACTGAGCAGTTCTTC.

There are many counts of this clonotype. This chain connects TRBV7-8 to TRBJ1-4; D ambiguous. CDR3 length: 11 residues. Per germline, CDR1 SGHVS and CDR2 FQNEAQ. Trimming stripped 6 bases from V and 8 bases from J, with 7 bases between. The DNA of the CDR3 is TGTGCCAGCAGTTTTAGGGAAAAACTGTTTTTT. Its protein is CASSFREKLFF.

The J gene is TRBJ2-7, the V gene TRBV28; 7 bases are a match to TRBD2. The CDR3 is 14 amino acids. J was trimmed by 4 bases and V by 2 bases; bases with no gene match: 5. CDR1 is MDHEN and CDR2 is SYDVKM in the germline V gene. The CDR3 bases are TGTGCCAGCAGTTTAAGGCGGCGGGGGTACGAGCAGTACGTC. The encoded protein is CASSLRRRGYEQYV.

The V call is TRBV7-6, the J call TRBJ2-3; maybe TRBD2 (6 bases). V was clipped by 5 bases and J by 8 bases, with 20 bases between them. The CDR3 contains 15 residues. Germline V gene lookup returns CDR1 SGHVS and CDR2 FNYEAQ. The CDR3 region is CASSPFGASEPTQYF. The CDR3 DNA is TGTGCCAGCAGCCCCTTCGGGGCTAGCGAGCCTACGCAGTATTTT.

Turning to this clonotype: Germline and junction disagree at one end, which may indicate a read error. V usage is TRBV7-4 and J usage is TRBJ2-7, with D perhaps matching TRBD1 (5 bases). Germline lookup yields CDR1 SGHVT and CDR2 SQSDAQ. This CDR3 is 14 amino acids long. The DNA for the CDR3 is TGTGCCAACAGCCCCCAAGGGGAACCTGCCGAGCAGTACTTC. The encoded protein is CANSPQGEPAEQYF.